The clone carrying this TCR beta chain occurred once. The source of the sample is a study of T cell responses to AZD1222 COVID-19 vaccine. Sequencing used immunoSEQ multiplex PCR; TCRdb keeps in-frame clones, though not all of them. The sample lists fewer than 150,000 clones, 90% seen once, with approximately 3.6% in the top ten. Trimming took 6 bases from V and 8 from J; bases not matched to a gene: 10. The CDR3 is 15 amino acids. CDR1 is ENHRY and CDR2 is SYGVKD in the germline V gene. The clonotype originates from an adult in good health. The J gene is TRBJ1-4, the V gene TRBV10-3; 9 bases fit TRBD1. This material consisted of peripheral blood, taken on day 0 of AZD1222 vaccination. This CDR3 is CAISDSGTGKEKLFF. The CDR3 nucleotides read TGTGCCATCAGCGACTCCGGGACAGGGAAAGAAAAACTGTTTTTT.